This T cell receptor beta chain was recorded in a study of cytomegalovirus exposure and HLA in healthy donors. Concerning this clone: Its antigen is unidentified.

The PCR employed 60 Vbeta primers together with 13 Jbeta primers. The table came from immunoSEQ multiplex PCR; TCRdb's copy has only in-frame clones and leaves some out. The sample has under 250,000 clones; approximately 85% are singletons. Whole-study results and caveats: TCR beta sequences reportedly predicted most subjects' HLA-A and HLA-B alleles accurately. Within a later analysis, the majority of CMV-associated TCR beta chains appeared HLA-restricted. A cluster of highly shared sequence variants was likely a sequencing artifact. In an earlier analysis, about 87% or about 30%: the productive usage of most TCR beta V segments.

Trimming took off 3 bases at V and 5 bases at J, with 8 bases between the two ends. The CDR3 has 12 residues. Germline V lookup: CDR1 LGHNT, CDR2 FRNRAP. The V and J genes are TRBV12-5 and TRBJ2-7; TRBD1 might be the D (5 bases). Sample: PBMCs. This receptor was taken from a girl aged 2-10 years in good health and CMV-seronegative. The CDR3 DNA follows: TGTGCTAGTGGTTTAGTCAGGGACGAGCAGTACTTC. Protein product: CASGLVRDEQYF.